This T cell receptor beta chain is drawn from a study of cytomegalovirus exposure and HLA in healthy donors. Across the study: A previous analysis identified about 110 million unique TCR beta sequences derived from roughly 180 million T cells.

Germline values: CDR1 SSHAT, CDR2 FNYEAQ (reference sequence). CDR3 length: 13 amino acids. PCR employed 60 Vbeta and 13 Jbeta primers. The method was immunoSEQ multiplex PCR; TCRdb's version includes in-frame clones alone and lacks a portion of them. Among 150,000 or so clones listed, around 67% were seen once. Comments on this clone: Its cognate antigen is unknown. The junction does not match germline at one end; this may be a read error.

Findings and limits, study-wide: Later analysis found that TCR beta chains associated with HLA were more clonally expanded than other, equally common chains. One variant, a missense change in DCLRE1C, was linked in a later analysis to TCR beta V- and J-gene trimming. Three CMV-associated chains were confirmed in vitro to be specific for CMV antigens.

This chain uses TRBV7-7 with TRBJ1-1; the match to TRBD1 covers 8 bases. The sequencing input was PBMCs. The origin of this receptor is a man between 18 and 35 years old in good health and CMV-seropositive. The CDR3 loop is CASSLDRGTEAFF. The DNA for the CDR3 is TGTGCTAGCAGCTTAGACAGGGGAACTGAAGCTTTCTTT.